Each of the 2 T cell receptor beta chains below was sequenced from the same sample in a study of CD8 T cells in ankylosing spondylitis. TCRdb reprocessed the 5' RACE reads via MiXCR and lists one record per CDR3 protein. This table has 150,000 to 200,000 distinct CDR3 sequences, 11% appearing once. What was sequenced was blood, either unsorted or a sorted T cell fraction (not recorded which). The receptors stem from a male donor with ankylosing spondylitis or in good health (not recorded which).

This clonotype was counted only a few times. The chain couples TRBV9 to TRBJ2-3; D possibly corresponds to TRBD1 (6 bases). CDR1 and CDR2 (germline): SGDLS, YYNGEE. The ends were cut back, 4 bases at V and 5 bases at J, with 20 bases in the middle. The CDR3 has 16 residues. CDR3 loop: CASSSLSGHGEDTQYF. The CDR3 DNA follows: TGTGCCAGCAGCTCGCTCTCGGGACATGGGGAAGATACGCAGTATTTT.

The chain couples TRBV5-1 to TRBJ1-3; 9 bases line up with TRBD1. The CDR3 totals 17 residues. The J segment lost 1 base and the V segment lost 4 bases, leaving 9 bases of the junction unmatched. Germline CDR1 is SGHRS and CDR2 is YFSETQ. CDR3 nucleotides: TGCGCCAGCAGCGGGATCGGGACAGGGATATCTGGAAACACCATATATTTT. Translating gives CASSGIGTGISGNTIYF.